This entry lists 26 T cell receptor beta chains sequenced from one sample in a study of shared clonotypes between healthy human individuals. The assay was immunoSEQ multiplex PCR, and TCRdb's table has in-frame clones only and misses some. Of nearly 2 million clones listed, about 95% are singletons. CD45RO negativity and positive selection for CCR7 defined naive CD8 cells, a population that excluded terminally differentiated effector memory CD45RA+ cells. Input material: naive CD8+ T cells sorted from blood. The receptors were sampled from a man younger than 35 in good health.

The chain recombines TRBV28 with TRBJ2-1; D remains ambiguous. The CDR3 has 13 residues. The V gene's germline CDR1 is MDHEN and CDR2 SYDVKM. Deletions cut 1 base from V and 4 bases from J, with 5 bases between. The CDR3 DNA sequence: TGTGCCAGCAGTTTATCAGATTACAATGAGCAGTTCTTC. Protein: CASSLSDYNEQFF.

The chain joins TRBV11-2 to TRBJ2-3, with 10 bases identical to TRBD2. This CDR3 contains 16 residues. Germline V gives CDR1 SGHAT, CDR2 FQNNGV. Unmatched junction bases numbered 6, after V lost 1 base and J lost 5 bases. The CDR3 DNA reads TGTGCCAGCAGCTTAGTTAGTAGCGGGGGGTTAGATACGCAGTATTTT. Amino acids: CASSLVSSGGLDTQYF. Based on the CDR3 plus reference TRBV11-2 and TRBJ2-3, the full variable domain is EAGVAQSPRYKIIEKRQSVAFWCNPISGHATLYWYQQILGQGPKLLIQFQNNGVVDDSQLPKDRFSAERLKGVDSTLKIQPAKLEDSAVYLCASSLVSSGGLDTQYFGPGTRLTVL.

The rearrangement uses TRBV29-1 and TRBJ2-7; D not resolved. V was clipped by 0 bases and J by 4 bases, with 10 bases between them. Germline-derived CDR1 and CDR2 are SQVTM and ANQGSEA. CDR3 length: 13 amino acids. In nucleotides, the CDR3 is TGCAGCGTTGAAGAGGGCCGAAAGTACGAGCAGTACTTC. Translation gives CSVEEGRKYEQYF.

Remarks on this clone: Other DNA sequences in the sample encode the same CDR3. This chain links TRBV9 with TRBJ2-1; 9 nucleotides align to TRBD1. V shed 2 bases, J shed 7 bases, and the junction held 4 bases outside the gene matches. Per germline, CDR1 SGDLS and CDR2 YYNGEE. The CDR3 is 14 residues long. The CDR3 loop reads CASSVGQGGNEQFF. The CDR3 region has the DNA TGTGCCAGCAGCGTGGGACAGGGTGGGAATGAGCAGTTCTTC.

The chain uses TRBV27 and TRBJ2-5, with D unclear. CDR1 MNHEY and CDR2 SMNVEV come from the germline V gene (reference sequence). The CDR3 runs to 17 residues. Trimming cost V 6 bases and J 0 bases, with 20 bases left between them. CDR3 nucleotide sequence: TGTGCCAGCAGCGCCATCTTATCGGGCGCCCACCAAGAGACCCAGTACTTC. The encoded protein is CASSAILSGAHQETQYF.

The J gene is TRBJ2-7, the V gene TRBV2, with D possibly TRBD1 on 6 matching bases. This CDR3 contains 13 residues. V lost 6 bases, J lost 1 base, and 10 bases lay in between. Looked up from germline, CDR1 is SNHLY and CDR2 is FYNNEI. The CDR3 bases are TGTGCCAGCAGGGACAGTTCTTCCTACGAGCAGTACTTC. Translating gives CASRDSSSYEQYF.

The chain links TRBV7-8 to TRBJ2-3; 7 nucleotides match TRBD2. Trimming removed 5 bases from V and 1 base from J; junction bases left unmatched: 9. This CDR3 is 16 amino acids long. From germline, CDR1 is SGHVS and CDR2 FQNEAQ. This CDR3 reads CASSPYLAGRTDTQYF. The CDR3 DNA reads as TGTGCCAGCAGCCCCTACTTAGCGGGCCGCACAGATACGCAGTATTTT.

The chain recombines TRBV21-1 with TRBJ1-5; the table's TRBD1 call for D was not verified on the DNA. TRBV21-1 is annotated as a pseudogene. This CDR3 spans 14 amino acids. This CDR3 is CASSSRGWNQPQHF. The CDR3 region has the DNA TGTGCCAGCAGTAGTAGGGGGTGGAATCAGCCCCAGCATTTT.

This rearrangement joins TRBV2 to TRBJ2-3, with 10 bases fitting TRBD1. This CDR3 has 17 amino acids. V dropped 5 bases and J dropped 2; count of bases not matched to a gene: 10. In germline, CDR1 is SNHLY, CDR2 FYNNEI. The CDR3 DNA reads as TGTGCCAGCAGTTGGGAGTCCGGGACAGGGGCCACAGATACGCAGTATTTT. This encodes CASSWESGTGATDTQYF.

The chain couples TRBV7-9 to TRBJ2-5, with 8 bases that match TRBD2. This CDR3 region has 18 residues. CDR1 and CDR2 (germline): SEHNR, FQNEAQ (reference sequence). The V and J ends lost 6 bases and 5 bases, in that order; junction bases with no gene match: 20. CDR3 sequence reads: CASSPPRGTRRGSETQYF. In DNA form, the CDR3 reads TGTGCCAGCAGTCCCCCGCGCGGGACTAGGAGAGGATCGGAGACCCAGTACTTC.

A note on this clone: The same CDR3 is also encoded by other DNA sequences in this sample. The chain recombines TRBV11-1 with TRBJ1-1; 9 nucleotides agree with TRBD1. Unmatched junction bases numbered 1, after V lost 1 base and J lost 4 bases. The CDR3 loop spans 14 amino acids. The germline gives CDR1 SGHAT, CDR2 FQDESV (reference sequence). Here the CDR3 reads CASSLGGQGTEAFF. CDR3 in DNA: TGTGCCAGCAGCTTAGGGGGACAGGGCACTGAAGCTTTCTTT.

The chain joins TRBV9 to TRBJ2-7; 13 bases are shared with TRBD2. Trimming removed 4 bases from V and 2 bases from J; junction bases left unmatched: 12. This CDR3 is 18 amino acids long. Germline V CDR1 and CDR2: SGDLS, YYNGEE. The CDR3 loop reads CASSHGTSGKLSPYEQYF. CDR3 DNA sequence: TGTGCCAGCAGCCACGGGACTAGCGGGAAACTAAGCCCCTACGAGCAGTACTTC.

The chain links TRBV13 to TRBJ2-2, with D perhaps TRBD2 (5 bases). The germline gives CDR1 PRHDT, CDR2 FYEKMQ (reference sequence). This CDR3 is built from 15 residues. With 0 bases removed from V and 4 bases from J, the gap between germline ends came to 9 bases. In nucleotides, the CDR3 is TGTGCCAGCAGCTTAGGAGGGAGCGTCACCGGGGAGCTGTTTTTT. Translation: CASSLGGSVTGELFF.

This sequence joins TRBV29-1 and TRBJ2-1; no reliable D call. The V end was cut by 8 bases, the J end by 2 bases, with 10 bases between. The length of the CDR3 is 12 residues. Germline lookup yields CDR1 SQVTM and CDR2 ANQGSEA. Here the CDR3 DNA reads TGCAGCTCCATACGACCCTACAATGAGCAGTTCTTC. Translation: CSSIRPYNEQFF.

CDR3 loop: CASSLGTGREAFF. The DNA for the CDR3 is TGTGCCAGCAGTTTGGGAACAGGGCGTGAAGCTTTCTTT. The genes are TRBV27 and TRBJ1-1, with D perhaps TRBD1 (6 bases). The CDR3 sequence is 13 residues long. From germline, CDR1 is MNHEY and CDR2 SMNVEV (reference sequence). With 3 bases removed from V and 7 bases from J, the gap between germline ends came to 12 bases.

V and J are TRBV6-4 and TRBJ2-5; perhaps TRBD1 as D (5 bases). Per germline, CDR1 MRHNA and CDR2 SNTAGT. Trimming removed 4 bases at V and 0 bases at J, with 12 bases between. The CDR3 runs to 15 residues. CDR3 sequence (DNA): TGTGCCAGCAGTGGTAACGGCAGGGACCAAGAGACCCAGTACTTC. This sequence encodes CASSGNGRDQETQYF.

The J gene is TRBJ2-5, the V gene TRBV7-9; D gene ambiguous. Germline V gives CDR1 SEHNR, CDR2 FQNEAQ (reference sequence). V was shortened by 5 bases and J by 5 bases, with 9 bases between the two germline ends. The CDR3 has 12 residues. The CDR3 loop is CASSRFPETQYF. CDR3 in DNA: TGTGCCAGCAGCCGGTTTCCGGAGACCCAGTACTTC. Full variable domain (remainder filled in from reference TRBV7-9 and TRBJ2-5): DTGVSQNPRHKITKRGQNVTFRCDPISEHNRLYWYRQTLGQGPEFLTYFQNEAQLEKSRLLSDRFSAERPKGSFSTLEIQRTEQGDSAMYLCASSRFPETQYFGPGTRLLVL.

The CDR3 nucleotides read TGTGCCAGCAGCGCCTATGGAGACGAAAGAACCTACGAGCAGTACTTC. Residues: CASSAYGDERTYEQYF. This sequence joins TRBV9 and TRBJ2-7; D is undetermined. From germline, CDR1 is SGDLS and CDR2 YYNGEE. Trimming left V 3 bases short and J 2 bases short, with 18 bases between. The CDR3 consists of 16 residues. Full variable domain (outside the CDR3, taken from reference TRBV9 and TRBJ2-7): DSGVTQTPKHLITATGQRVTLRCSPRSGDLSVYWYQQSLDQGLQFLIQYYNGEERAKGNILERFSAQQFPDLHSELNLSSLELGDSALYFCASSAYGDERTYEQYFGPGTRLTVT.

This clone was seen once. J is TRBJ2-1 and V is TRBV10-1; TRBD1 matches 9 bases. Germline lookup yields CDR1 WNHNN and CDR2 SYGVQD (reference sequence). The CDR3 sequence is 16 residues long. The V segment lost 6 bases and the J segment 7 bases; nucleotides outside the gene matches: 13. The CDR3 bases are TGCGCCAGCAGCCCCGGGACAGGGCTACGTCAAAATGAGCAGTTCTTC. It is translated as CASSPGTGLRQNEQFF.

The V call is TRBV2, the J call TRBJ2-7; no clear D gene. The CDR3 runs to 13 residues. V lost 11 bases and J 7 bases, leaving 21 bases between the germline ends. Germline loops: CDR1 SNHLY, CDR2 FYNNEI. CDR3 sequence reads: CASSPTEPGEQYF. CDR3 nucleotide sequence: TGTGCCTCCAGCCCTACGGAACCTGGGGAGCAGTACTTC.

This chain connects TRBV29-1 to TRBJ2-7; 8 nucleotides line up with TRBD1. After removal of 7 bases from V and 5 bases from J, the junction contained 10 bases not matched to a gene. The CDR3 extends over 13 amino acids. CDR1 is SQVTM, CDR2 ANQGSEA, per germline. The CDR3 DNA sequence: TGCAGCGCTACGACAGGGGTAAGCGACGAGCAGTACTTC. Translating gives CSATTGVSDEQYF.

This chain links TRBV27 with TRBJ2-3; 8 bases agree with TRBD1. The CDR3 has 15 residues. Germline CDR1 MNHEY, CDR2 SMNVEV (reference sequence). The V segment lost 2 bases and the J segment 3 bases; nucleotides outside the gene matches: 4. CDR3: CASSLGTGITDTQYF. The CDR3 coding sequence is TGTGCCAGCAGTTTAGGGACAGGAATAACAGATACGCAGTATTTT.

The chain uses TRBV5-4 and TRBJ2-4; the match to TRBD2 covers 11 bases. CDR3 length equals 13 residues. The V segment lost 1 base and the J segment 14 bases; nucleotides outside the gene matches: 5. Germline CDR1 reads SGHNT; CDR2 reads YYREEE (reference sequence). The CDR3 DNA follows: TGTGCCAGCAGCTTGTTAGCGGGAGGGCCTGAGTACTTC. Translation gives CASSLLAGGPEYF.

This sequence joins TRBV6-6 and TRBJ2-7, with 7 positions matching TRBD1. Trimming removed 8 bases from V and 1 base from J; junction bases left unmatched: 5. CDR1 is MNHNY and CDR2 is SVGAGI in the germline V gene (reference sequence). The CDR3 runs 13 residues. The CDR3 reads CASQGDWSYEQYF. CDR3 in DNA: TGTGCCAGCCAGGGGGATTGGTCCTACGAGCAGTACTTC.

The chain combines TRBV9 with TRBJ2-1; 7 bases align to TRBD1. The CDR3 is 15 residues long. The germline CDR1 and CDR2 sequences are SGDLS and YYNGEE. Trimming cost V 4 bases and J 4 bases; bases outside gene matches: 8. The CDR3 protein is CASSSAGTDYNEQFF. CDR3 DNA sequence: TGTGCCAGCAGCTCCGCCGGGACAGATTACAATGAGCAGTTCTTC.

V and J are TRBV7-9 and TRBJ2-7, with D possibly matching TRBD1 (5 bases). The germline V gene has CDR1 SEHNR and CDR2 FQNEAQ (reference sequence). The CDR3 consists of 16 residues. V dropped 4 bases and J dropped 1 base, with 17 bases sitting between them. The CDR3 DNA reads TGTGCCAGCAGCTCCGAGCAGGGCCCGGATTCCTACGAGCAGTACTTC. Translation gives CASSSEQGPDSYEQYF.